The 17 T cell receptor beta chains in this list originate from one sample, sequenced in a study of T cell changes during pregnancy in multiple sclerosis. Method: immunoSEQ multiplex PCR; TCRdb's copy keeps in-frame clones and lacks some. Of tens of thousands of clones in the sample, over 90% were seen once. The sample here was CD8+ T cells from peripheral blood mononuclear cells, taken in the third trimester of pregnancy. The receptors here all came from a female donor with multiple sclerosis, enrolled in a pregnancy study.

V gene TRBV7-6 combines with J gene TRBJ1-1, with D perhaps TRBD1 (6 bases). Trimming removed 5 bases at V and 4 bases at J, with 14 bases between. The CDR3 extends over 14 amino acids. The germline CDR1 and CDR2 sequences are SGHVS and FNYEAQ. In DNA form, the CDR3 reads TGTGCCAGCAGCCAACAGGGCGAGGGCACTGAAGCTTTCTTT. Encoded protein: CASSQQGEGTEAFF.

The V and J genes are TRBV9 and TRBJ2-7; TRBD2 aligns across 9 bases. Trimming at V came to 0 bases and at J to 6 bases, leaving 7 bases not matched to a gene. The CDR3 sequence is 15 residues long. Germline lookup yields CDR1 SGDLS and CDR2 YYNGEE. CDR3: CASSVEGTSRAEQYF. CDR3 nucleotides: TGTGCCAGCAGCGTAGAGGGGACTAGCCGGGCCGAGCAGTACTTC.

This chain connects TRBV28 to TRBJ1-5; 8 bases line up with TRBD1. Germline lookup yields CDR1 MDHEN and CDR2 SYDVKM. With V trimmed by 6 bases and J by 0 bases, 13 bases remained unmatched. The CDR3 runs to 18 residues. CDR3 region: CASSDPGQGFFSNQPQHF. The CDR3 coding sequence is TGTGCCAGCAGCGACCCCGGACAGGGCTTTTTTAGCAATCAGCCCCAGCATTTT.

The rearrangement uses TRBV29-1 and TRBJ2-7; 7 nucleotides line up with TRBD2. Germline loops: CDR1 SQVTM, CDR2 ANQGSEA. The CDR3 runs to 15 residues. The V segment lost 7 bases and the J segment 0 bases; nucleotides outside the gene matches: 12. The CDR3 loop is CSAVGLVASSYEQYF. The CDR3 nucleotides read TGCAGCGCCGTTGGACTAGTCGCAAGCTCCTACGAGCAGTACTTC.

The V gene is TRBV10-1, the J gene TRBJ2-3; D is undetermined. Germline V gene lookup returns CDR1 WNHNN and CDR2 SYGVQD (reference sequence). V was clipped by 3 bases and J by 0 bases, with 7 bases between them. The length of the CDR3 is 14 residues. The CDR3 protein is CASSEKPSTDTQYF. Here the CDR3 DNA reads TGCGCCAGCAGTGAAAAGCCTAGCACAGATACGCAGTATTTT.

J is TRBJ2-7 and V is TRBV19; weak D call: TRBD1 (7 bases). V was pared by 7 bases and J by 3 bases, with 19 bases between. This CDR3 is 15 amino acids long. Per germline, CDR1 LNHDA and CDR2 SQIVND (reference sequence). CDR3 sequence (DNA): TGTGCCAGTACCCCGGACGGAGGGGGCCTCTACGAGCAGTACTTC. It is translated as CASTPDGGGLYEQYF. Combining the CDR3 with reference TRBV19 and TRBJ2-7 gives the whole variable domain DGGITQSPKYLFRKEGQNVTLSCEQNLNHDAMYWYRQDPGQGLRLIYYSQIVNDFQKGDIAEGYSVSREKKESFPLTVTSAQKNPTAFYLCASTPDGGGLYEQYFGPGTRLTVT.

The chain uses TRBV14 and TRBJ2-3; 12 bases line up with TRBD2. The CDR3 runs to 18 residues. Germline V gives CDR1 SGHDN, CDR2 FVKESK. V dropped 0 bases and J dropped 5; count of bases not matched to a gene: 9. CDR3 sequence: CASSQDPGLAGRGDTQYF. The DNA for the CDR3 is TGTGCCAGCAGCCAAGATCCGGGACTAGCGGGCCGCGGAGATACGCAGTATTTT.

The chain couples TRBV4-2 to TRBJ2-3, with a tentative D call TRBD2 (6 bases). Germline CDR1 reads LGHNA; CDR2 reads YNFKEQ. The CDR3 consists of 14 residues. V gave up 8 bases and J gave up 2 bases, with 14 bases separating them. The CDR3 region is CASDGGAFTDTQYF. DNA for the CDR3: TGTGCCAGCGACGGAGGGGCGTTCACAGATACGCAGTATTTT.

This chain connects TRBV4-2 to TRBJ2-2, with 10 bases that match TRBD2. CDR3 length: 16 residues. Trimming cost V 4 bases and J 8 bases; bases outside gene matches: 10. CDR1 and CDR2 from the germline V gene are LGHNA and YNFKEQ. CDR3 coding DNA: TGTGCCAGCAGCCCTATGCTAGCGGGAGAGTTGGGGGAGCTGTTTTTT. This gives the protein CASSPMLAGELGELFF.

This clone was detected once. The V call is TRBV7-6, the J call TRBJ1-1; 7 nucleotides align to TRBD1. Trimming took 6 bases from V and 3 from J; bases not matched to a gene: 7. The CDR3 runs to 14 residues. The germline V gene encodes CDR1 SGHVS and CDR2 FNYEAQ. CDR3 sequence reads: CASSQPQGYTEAFF. The CDR3 region has the DNA TGTGCCAGCAGTCAGCCACAGGGGTACACTGAAGCTTTCTTT.

The genes are TRBV7-9 and TRBJ2-7; D is perhaps TRBD2 (5 bases). The CDR3 covers 14 residues. Germline V gene lookup returns CDR1 SEHNR and CDR2 FQNEAQ (reference sequence). The ends were cut back, 4 bases at V and 5 bases at J, with 15 bases in the middle. Written as DNA, the CDR3 is TGTGCCAGCAGCTATGGACTCCCGGCGGACGAGCAGTACTTC. Translated, it gives CASSYGLPADEQYF.

V is TRBV6-5 and J is TRBJ2-1, with no clear D. The length of the CDR3 is 14 residues. The ends were cut back, 0 bases at V and 6 bases at J, with 9 bases in the middle. Per the germline V gene, CDR1 is MNHEY and CDR2 is SVGAGI. The chain's CDR3 is CASSYSAGSNEQFF. CDR3 sequence (DNA): TGTGCCAGCAGTTACTCGGCAGGTTCCAATGAGCAGTTCTTC.

The chain couples TRBV7-9 to TRBJ2-7; D gene uncertain. The V gene's germline CDR1 is SEHNR and CDR2 FQNEAQ (reference sequence). V was trimmed by 3 bases and J by 2 bases, leaving 11 bases between them. The CDR3 totals 14 residues. For the CDR3, the DNA is TGTGCCAGCAGCTTCGGCAGGCAACCCTACGAGCAGTACTTC. Its translation is CASSFGRQPYEQYF.

The genes are TRBV11-2 and TRBJ2-2; D perhaps matches TRBD1 (6 bases). Germline V gene data show CDR1 as SGHAT and CDR2 as FQNNGV. The CDR3 totals 15 residues. The V and J ends lost 2 bases and 6 bases respectively, with 13 bases between them. The CDR3 spells CASSLMAGASGELFF. The CDR3 DNA follows: TGTGCCAGCAGCTTAATGGCAGGGGCGTCCGGGGAGCTGTTTTTT. The full variable domain, completed using reference TRBV11-2 and TRBJ2-2, is EAGVAQSPRYKIIEKRQSVAFWCNPISGHATLYWYQQILGQGPKLLIQFQNNGVVDDSQLPKDRFSAERLKGVDSTLKIQPAKLEDSAVYLCASSLMAGASGELFFGEGSRLTVL.

This chain links TRBV16 with TRBJ2-3; D not certain. In germline, CDR1 is KGHSY, CDR2 FQNENV. Trimming pared 1 base from V and 2 bases from J, leaving 4 bases between. This CDR3 is built from 13 residues. In nucleotides, the CDR3 is TGTGCCAGCAGCCAATTGGCCACAGATACGCAGTATTTT. It codes for CASSQLATDTQYF.

The chain is built from TRBV5-1 and TRBJ2-5; TRBD2 matches 14 bases. The CDR3 runs 18 residues. J was trimmed by 1 base and V by 7 bases; bases with no gene match: 12. CDR1 SGHRS and CDR2 YFSETQ come from the germline V gene. The CDR3 bases are TGCGCCAGCCGTACCGGGACTAGCGGGAGCCTCTTCCAAGAGACCCAGTACTTC. It is translated as CASRTGTSGSLFQETQYF.

The chain uses TRBV11-2 and TRBJ2-3, with 7 bases lining up with TRBD2. With 7 bases clipped from V and 0 bases from J, the junction kept 10 bases outside the gene matches. The CDR3 length is 16 residues. Germline V gene data show CDR1 as SGHAT and CDR2 as FQNNGV. The CDR3 DNA reads as TGTGCCAGCACCAAGAGCGGGACGTACAGCACAGATACGCAGTATTTT. Its protein product is CASTKSGTYSTDTQYF.